The source of this TCR beta chain is a study of lymphopenia after photon versus proton radiotherapy. Overall study results and limits: Post-nadir diversity loss with photons came from oligoclonal expansion, particularly CD8+ Temra cells.

This table comes from immunoSEQ multiplex PCR, and its TCRdb copy is limited to in-frame clones, with some not included. The sample yields around 30,000 clones, 85% to 90% seen once. This clone was seen only once. What it binds is not known. Germline CDR1 reads MGHRA; CDR2 reads YSYEKL. V shed 3 bases, J shed 6 bases, and the junction held 11 bases outside the gene matches. The CDR3 length is 16 residues. The chain employs TRBV4-1 and TRBJ2-1; 7 bases fit TRBD1. The sequenced sample was peripheral blood, obtained from a patient treated with proton-based radiotherapy. This sequence was found in a woman aged 70 to 79 with pancreatic cancer. Some clones in this sample may be carry-over from other donors' samples. The CDR3 nucleotides are TGCGCCAGCAGCCATGCCGGGACAGAACTTACCAATGAGCAGTTCTTC. This sequence encodes CASSHAGTELTNEQFF.